What follows is one T cell receptor beta chain and its context. No antigen is known for it. This entry comes from a study of cytomegalovirus exposure and HLA in healthy donors. Study background: Early released data had about 80 million unique TCRs, all coming from HLA-typed donors.

General observations from the study: In a later analysis, the majority of CMV-associated beta chains seemingly showed HLA restriction. Later on, a genetic analysis was performed. It linked a missense variant in DCLRE1C with V- and J-gene trimming of TCR beta. In vitro data verified a few CMV-associated chains as specific for CMV antigens.

PCR was performed using 60 Vbeta and 13 Jbeta primers. Here immunoSEQ multiplex PCR was the method, and the copy in TCRdb shows in-frame clones only, minus some. The repertoire holds about 140,000 clones, with 73% as singletons. V was pared by 8 bases and J by 3 bases, with 11 bases between. This CDR3 has 12 residues. Per germline, CDR1 SEHNR and CDR2 FQNEAQ (reference sequence). This TCR came from a human donor in good health. Sequences were obtained from PBMCs. The gene calls are TRBV7-9 and TRBJ2-7; perhaps TRBD2 as D (6 bases). Here the CDR3 reads CASGWGDYEQYF. DNA for the CDR3: TGTGCCAGCGGTTGGGGGGACTACGAGCAGTACTTC.